The T cell receptor beta chain under discussion was sequenced for a study of regulatory T cells in long-lasting Graves disease. Study-wide findings and caveats: Lower TCR diversity characterized persistent Graves' patients relative to newly diagnosed patients. Sampling was limited to peripheral blood rather than thyroid tissue.

For this clonotype: As yet, its antigen is unknown.

The CDR3 runs to 13 residues. Germline V gene lookup returns CDR1 GTSNPN and CDR2 SVGIG (reference sequence). V was shortened by 2 bases and J by 4 bases, with 11 bases between the two germline ends. Both iRepertoire HTBI primers and Arm-PCR of CDR3 regions were used to build the TCR beta libraries. TCRdb ran MiXCR on the multiplex PCR reads and lists one entry per CDR3 protein. This table has about 660,000 distinct CDR3 sequences, 25% to 30% appearing once. Time point indicated: persistent/refractory GD, antithyroid drugs over 5 years with positive TRAb. Preparation of the TCR library used RNA extracted from PBMCs. About 9.1 milliliters of peripheral blood went into EDTA tubes.

The material sequenced was peripheral blood mononuclear cells (PBMCs), taken when the disease was refractory, from a patient treated with antithyroid drugs. The sequence derives from a female donor with Graves disease. The chain employs TRBV30 and TRBJ1-2, with D hard to call. The CDR3 DNA is TGTGCCTGGAGTCAGGACCAGATCTATGGCTACACCTTC. Translating it yields CAWSQDQIYGYTF.